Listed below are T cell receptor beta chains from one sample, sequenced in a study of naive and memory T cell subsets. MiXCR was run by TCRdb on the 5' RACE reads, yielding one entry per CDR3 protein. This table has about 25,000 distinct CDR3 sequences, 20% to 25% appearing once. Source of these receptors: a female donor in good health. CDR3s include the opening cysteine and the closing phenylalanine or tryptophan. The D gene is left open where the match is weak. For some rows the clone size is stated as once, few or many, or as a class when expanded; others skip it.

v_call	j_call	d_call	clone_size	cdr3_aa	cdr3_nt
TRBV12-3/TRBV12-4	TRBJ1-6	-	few	CASSFWGGSPLHF	TGTGCCAGCAGTTTTTGGGGGGGTTCACCCCTCCACTTT
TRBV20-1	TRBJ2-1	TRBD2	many	CSAKRTWTSGEQFF	TGCAGTGCCAAACGTACCTGGACTAGCGGTGAGCAGTTCTTC
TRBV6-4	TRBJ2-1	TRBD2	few	CASSRTSGGPYNEQFF	TGTGCCAGCAGTCGGACTAGCGGGGGGCCCTACAATGAGCAGTTCTTC
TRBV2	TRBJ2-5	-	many	CASSTHNVETQYF	TGTGCCAGCAGTACCCACAATGTGGAGACCCAGTACTTC
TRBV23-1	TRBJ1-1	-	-	CASREGSEAFF	TGCGCCAGCAGGGAGGGATCCGAAGCTTTCTTT
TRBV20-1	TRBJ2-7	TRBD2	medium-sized	CSARAAEREFVEQYF	TGCAGTGCTAGAGCGGCGGAGCGGGAGTTCGTCGAGCAGTACTTC
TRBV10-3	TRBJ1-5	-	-	CAISESDNNQPQHF	TGTGCCATCAGTGAGTCGGACAACAATCAGCCCCAGCATTTT
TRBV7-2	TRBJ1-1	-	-	CASSFVLNTEAFF	TGTGCCAGCAGTTTTGTCTTGAACACTGAAGCTTTCTTT
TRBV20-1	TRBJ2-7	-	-	CSARGQTFGEQYF	TGCAGTGCTAGGGGACAAACGTTCGGAGAGCAGTACTTC
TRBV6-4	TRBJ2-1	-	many	CASSDSFSSNEQFF	TGTGCCAGCAGTGACTCGTTCAGCAGCAATGAGCAGTTCTTC
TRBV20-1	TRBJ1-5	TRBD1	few	CSAARQGARRQPQHF	TGCAGTGCCGCCCGACAGGGGGCCAGGAGGCAGCCCCAGCATTTT
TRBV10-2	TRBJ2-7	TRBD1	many	CASTLIGQGSSYEQYF	TGCGCCAGCACCCTAATTGGACAGGGGAGCTCCTACGAGCAGTACTTC
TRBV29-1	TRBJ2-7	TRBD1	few	CSVHTGGEQYF	TGCAGCGTCCACACAGGGGGCGAGCAGTACTTC
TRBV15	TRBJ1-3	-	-	CATSRVAASSSGNTIYF	TGTGCCACCAGCAGAGTGGCGGCCAGCAGCTCTGGAAACACCATATATTTT
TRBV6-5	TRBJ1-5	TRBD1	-	CASSGRGDQPQHF	TGTGCCAGTTCGGGCAGGGGGGATCAGCCCCAGCATTTT
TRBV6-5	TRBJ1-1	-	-	CASSYPGSYEAFF	TGTGCCAGCAGTTACCCCGGGAGCTATGAAGCTTTCTTT
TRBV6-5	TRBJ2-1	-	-	CASRSSSYNEQFF	TGTGCCAGCAGAAGTAGCTCCTACAATGAGCAGTTCTTC
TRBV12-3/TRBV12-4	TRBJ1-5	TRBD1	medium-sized	CASTKDRVVPQPQHF	TGTGCCAGCACCAAGGACAGGGTGGTTCCTCAGCCCCAGCATTTT
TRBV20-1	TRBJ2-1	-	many	CSARRLVYEQFF	TGCAGTGCTAGGAGACTAGTATATGAGCAGTTCTTC
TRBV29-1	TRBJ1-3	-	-	CSGQGFPGNTIYF	TGCAGCGGCCAGGGTTTTCCTGGAAACACCATATATTTT
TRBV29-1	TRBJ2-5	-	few	CSVPRGETQYF	TGCAGCGTGCCCAGGGGAGAGACCCAGTACTTC
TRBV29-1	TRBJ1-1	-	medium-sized	CSAGMDSNTEAFF	TGCAGCGCTGGAATGGATTCGAACACTGAAGCTTTCTTT
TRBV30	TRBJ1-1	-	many	CAWSGGVTEAFF	TGTGCCTGGAGTGGCGGGGTTACTGAAGCTTTCTTT
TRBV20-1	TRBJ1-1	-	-	CSARGNGAEAFF	TGCAGTGCTAGAGGAAACGGGGCTGAAGCTTTCTTT
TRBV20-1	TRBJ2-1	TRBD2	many	CSARDSSGGRDNEQFF	TGCAGTGCTAGAGATTCTAGCGGGGGGAGGGACAATGAGCAGTTCTTC
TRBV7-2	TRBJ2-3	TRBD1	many	CASRSGTGAYTDTQYF	TGTGCCAGCAGGTCCGGGACAGGGGCCTACACAGATACGCAGTATTTT
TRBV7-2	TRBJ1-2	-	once	CASSFSGNYGYTF	TGTGCCAGCAGCTTTTCCGGCAACTATGGCTACACCTTC
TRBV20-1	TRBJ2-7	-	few	CSARGPRDYEQYF	TGCAGTGCTAGAGGCCCCCGAGACTACGAGCAGTACTTC
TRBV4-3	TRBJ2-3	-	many	CASSQEISSTDTQYF	TGCGCCAGCAGCCAAGAAATATCTAGCACAGATACGCAGTATTTT
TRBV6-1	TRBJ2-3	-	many	CASSDSSSTDTQYF	TGTGCCAGCAGTGACAGTTCTAGCACAGATACGCAGTATTTT